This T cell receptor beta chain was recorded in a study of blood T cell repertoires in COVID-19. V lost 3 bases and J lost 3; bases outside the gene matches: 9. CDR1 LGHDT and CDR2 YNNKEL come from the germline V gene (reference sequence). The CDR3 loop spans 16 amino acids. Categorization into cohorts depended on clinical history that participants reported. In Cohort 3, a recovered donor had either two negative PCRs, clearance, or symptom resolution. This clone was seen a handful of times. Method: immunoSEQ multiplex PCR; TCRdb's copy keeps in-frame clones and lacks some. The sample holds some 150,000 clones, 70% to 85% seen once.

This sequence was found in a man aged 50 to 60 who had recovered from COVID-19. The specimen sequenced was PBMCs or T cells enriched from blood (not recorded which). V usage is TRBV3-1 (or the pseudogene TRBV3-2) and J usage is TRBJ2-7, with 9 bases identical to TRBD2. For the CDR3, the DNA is TGTGCCAGCAGCCAGACCGTTAGCGGGGGTTACTACGAGCAGTACTTC. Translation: CASSQTVSGGYYEQYF.